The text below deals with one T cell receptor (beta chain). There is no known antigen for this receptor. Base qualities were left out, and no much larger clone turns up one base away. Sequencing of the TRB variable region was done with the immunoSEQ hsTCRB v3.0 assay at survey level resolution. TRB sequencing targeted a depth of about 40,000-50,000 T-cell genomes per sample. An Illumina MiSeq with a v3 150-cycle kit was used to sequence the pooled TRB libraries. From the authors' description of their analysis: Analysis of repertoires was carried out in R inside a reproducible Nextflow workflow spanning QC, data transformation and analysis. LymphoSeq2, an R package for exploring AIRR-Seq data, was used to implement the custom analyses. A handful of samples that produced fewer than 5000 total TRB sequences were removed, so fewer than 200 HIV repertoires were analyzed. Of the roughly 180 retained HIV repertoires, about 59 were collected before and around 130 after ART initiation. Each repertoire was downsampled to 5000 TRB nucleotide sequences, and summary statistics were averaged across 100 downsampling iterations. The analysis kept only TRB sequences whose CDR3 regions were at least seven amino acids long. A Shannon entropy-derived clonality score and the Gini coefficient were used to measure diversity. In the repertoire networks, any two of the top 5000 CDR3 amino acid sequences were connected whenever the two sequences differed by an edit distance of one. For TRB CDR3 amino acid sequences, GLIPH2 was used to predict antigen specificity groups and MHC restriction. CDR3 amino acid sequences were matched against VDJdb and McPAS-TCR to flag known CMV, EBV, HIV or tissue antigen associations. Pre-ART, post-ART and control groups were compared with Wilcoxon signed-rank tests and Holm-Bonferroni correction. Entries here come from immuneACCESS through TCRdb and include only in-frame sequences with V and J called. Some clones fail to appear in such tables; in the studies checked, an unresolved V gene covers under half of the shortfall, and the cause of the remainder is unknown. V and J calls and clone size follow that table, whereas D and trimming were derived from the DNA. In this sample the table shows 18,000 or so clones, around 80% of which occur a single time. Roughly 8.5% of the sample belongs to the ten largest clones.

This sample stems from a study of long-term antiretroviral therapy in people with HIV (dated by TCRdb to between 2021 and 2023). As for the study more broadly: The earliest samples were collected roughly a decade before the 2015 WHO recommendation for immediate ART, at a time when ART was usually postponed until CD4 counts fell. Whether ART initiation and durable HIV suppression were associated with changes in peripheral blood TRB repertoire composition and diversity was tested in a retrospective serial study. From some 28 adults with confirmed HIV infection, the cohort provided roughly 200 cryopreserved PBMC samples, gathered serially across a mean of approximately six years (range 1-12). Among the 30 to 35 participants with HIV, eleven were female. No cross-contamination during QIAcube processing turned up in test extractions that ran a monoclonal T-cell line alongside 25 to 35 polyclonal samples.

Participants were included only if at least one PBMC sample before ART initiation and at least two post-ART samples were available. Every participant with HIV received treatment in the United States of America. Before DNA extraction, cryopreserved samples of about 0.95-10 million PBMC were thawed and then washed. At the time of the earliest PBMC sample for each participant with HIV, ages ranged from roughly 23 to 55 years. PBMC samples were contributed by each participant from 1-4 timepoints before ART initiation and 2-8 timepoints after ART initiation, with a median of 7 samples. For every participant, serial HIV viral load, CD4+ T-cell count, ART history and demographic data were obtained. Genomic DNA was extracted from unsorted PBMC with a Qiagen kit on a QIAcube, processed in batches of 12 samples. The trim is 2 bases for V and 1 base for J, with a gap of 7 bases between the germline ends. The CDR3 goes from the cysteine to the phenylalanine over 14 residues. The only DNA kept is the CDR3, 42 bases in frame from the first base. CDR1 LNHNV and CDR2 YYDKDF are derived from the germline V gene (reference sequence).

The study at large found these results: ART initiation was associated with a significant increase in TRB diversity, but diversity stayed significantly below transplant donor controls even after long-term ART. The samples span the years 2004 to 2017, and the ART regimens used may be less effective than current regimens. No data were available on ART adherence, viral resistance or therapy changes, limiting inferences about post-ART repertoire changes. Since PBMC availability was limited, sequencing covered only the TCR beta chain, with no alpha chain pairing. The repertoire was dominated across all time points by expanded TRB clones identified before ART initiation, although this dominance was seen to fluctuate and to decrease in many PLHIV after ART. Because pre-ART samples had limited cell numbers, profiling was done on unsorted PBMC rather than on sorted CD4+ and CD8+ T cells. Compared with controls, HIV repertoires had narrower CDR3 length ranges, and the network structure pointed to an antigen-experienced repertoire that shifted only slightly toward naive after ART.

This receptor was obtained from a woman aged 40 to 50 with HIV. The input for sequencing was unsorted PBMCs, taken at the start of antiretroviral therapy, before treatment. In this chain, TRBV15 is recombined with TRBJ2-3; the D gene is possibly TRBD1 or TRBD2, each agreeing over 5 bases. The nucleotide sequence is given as TGTGCCACCAGCAGATGGGGACGCACAGATACGCAGTATTTT. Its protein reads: CATSRWGRTDTQYF.